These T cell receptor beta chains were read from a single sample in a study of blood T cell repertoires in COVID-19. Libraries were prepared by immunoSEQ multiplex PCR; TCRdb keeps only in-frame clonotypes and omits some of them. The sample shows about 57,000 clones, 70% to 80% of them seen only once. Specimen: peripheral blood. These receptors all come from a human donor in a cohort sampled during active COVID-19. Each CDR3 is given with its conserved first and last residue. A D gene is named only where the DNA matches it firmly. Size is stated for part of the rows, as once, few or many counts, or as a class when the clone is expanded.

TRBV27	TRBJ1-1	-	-	TGTGCCAGCAGTTTCAGAGAGGACACTGAAGCTTTCTTT	CASSFREDTEAFF
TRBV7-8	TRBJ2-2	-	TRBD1	TGTGCCAGCAGCAAACACAGGGGACGGGAGCTGTTTTTT	CASSKHRGRELFF
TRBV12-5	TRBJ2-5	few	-	TGTGCTAGCGCAGGACAAGAGACCCAGTACTTC	CASAGQETQYF
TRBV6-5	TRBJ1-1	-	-	TGTGCCAGCAGGGGTGGACTAGGTGAAGCTTTCTTT	CASRGGLGEAFF
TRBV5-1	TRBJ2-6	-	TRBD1	TGCGCCAGCAGCTTGAAGGGACAGGGAATCACTGGGGCCAACGTCCTGACTTTC	CASSLKGQGITGANVLTF
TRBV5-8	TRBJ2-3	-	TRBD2	TGTGCCAGCAGCTTGGCTAGCGGGTTCACAGATACGCAGTATTTT	CASSLASGFTDTQYF
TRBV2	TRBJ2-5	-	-	TGTGCCAGCAGTGAATTTAAGGGGGAGACCCAGTACTTC	CASSEFKGETQYF
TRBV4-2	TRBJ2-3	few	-	TGTGCCAGCAGCCAAGATCGTTCGGCAGGGGCTACGCAGTATTTT	CASSQDRSAGATQYF
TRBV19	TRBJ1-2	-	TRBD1	TGTGCCAGTAGCAAATGGACAGGGGACTATGGCTACACCTTC	CASSKWTGDYGYTF
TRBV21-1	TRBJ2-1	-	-	TGTGCCAGCAGCAAAAGAGAGCGGGAGGGCCCCTTTCAGTACAATGAGCAGTTCTTC	CASSKREREGPFQYNEQFF
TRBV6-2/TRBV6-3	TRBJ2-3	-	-	TGTGCCAGCAGCCCTCTAGCGCGAGCTAGCACAGATACGCAGTATTTT	CASSPLARASTDTQYF